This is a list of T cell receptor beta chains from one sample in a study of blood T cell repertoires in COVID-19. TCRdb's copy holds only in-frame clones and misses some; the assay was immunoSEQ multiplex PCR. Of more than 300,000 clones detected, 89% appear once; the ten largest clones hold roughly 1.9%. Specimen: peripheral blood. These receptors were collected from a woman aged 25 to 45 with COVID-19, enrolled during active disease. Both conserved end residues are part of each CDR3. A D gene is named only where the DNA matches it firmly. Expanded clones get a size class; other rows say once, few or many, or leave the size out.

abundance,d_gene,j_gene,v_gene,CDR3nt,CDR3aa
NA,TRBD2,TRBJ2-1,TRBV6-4,TGTGCCAGCAGGATAGCGGGGTTCTACAATGAGCAGTTCTTC,CASRIAGFYNEQFF
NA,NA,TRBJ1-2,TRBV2,TGTGCCAGCACTTTTGCCTTCGGTGGCTACACCTTC,CASTFAFGGYTF
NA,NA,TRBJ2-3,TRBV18,TGTGCCAGCTCACCACCGGACTATATGGATACGCAGTATTTT,CASSPPDYMDTQYF
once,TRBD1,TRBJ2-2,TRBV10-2,TGCGCCAGCCGGGACAGGAACACCGGGGAGCTGTTTTTT,CASRDRNTGELFF
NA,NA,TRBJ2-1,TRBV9,TGTGCCAGCAGCTCAACGCCGGGCTCAAGGGGTGAGCAGTTCTTC,CASSSTPGSRGEQFF
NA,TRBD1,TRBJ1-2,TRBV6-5,TGTGCCAGCATGGGGGGGACAGGGGTCTATGGCTACACCTTC,CASMGGTGVYGYTF
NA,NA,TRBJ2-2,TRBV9,TGTGCCAGCAGGGGGAGGAACACCGGGGAGCTGTTTTTT,CASRGRNTGELFF
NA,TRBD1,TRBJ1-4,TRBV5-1,TGCGCCAGCAGCACAGGGGGCGATGAAAAACTGTTTTTT,CASSTGGDEKLFF
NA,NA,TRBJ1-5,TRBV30,TGTGCCTGGAGTGCCGGGGGGCCCCAGCATTTT,CAWSAGGPQHF
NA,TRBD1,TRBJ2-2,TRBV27,TGTGCCAGCAGTTGGCAGGGGGTTCCCGGGGAGCTGTTTTTT,CASSWQGVPGELFF
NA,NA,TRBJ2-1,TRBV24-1,TGTGCCACCAGTGATAGGTCGGGGATCCTTTACAATGAGCAGTTCTTC,CATSDRSGILYNEQFF
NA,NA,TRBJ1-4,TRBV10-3,TGTGCCATCCATGGTAGTCCTAATGAAAAACTGTTTTTT,CAIHGSPNEKLFF
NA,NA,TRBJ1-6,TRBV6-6,TGTGCCAGCAGGCCGACAGTATTTAATTCACCCCTCCACTTT,CASRPTVFNSPLHF
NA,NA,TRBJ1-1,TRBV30,TGTGCCTGGAGTGCAGGTAGGGGAACTGAAGCTTTCTTT,CAWSAGRGTEAFF
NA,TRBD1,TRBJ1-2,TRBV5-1,TGCGCCAGCAGCCCGGCTCAGGGGGCGACTGGCTACACCTTC,CASSPAQGATGYTF
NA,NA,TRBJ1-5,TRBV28,TGTGCCAGCAGAACCGGGACTCCTTCCCGGGGCAATCAGCCCCAGCATTTT,CASRTGTPSRGNQPQHF
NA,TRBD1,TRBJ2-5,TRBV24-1,TGTGCCACGGGACAGGGCTCTGGGGAGACCCAGTACTTC,CATGQGSGETQYF
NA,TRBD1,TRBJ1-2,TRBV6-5,TGTGCCAGCAGACCGACAGGGATCCATGGCTACACCTTC,CASRPTGIHGYTF
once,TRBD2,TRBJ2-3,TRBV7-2,TGTGCCAGCAGCTTAGTCTGGCTAGCGGGGAGCACAGATACGCAGTATTTT,CASSLVWLAGSTDTQYF
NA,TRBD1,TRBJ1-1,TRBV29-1,TGCAGCGTTGAACTGACAGGGGGCCTCTTTATGAACACTGAAGCTTTCTTT,CSVELTGGLFMNTEAFF
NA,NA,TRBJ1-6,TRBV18,TGTGCCAGCTCACCAGGCACTAATAATTCACCCCTCCACTTT,CASSPGTNNSPLHF
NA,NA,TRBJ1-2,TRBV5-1,TGCGCCAGCAGCTTATCCAGGGGTGAAAATGGCTACACCTTC,CASSLSRGENGYTF
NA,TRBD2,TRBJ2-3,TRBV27,TGTGCCAGCAGTTTTCGGGGGGGCCAAGATACGCAGTATTTT,CASSFRGGQDTQYF
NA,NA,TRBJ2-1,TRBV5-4,TGTGCCATATCCCCAGGGGGGAAGTACAATGAGCAGTTCTTC,CAISPGGKYNEQFF
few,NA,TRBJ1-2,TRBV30,TGTGCCTGGAGTAGTTGGGACTCCGTCAACTATGGCTACACCTTC,CAWSSWDSVNYGYTF
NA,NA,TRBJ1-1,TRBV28,TGTGCCAGCAGTTCCACAGGCTTCGGGGCTTTCTTT,CASSSTGFGAFF
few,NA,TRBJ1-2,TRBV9,TGTGCCAGCAGCGTAGCTCCCATGCTCGGGGATGGCTACACCTTC,CASSVAPMLGDGYTF
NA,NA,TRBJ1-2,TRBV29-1,TGCAGCGTGGGGGACACTGGGTATGGCTACACCTTC,CSVGDTGYGYTF
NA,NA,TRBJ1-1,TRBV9,TGTGCCAGCAGCGTTCAGGGCGTGACTGAAGCTTTCTTT,CASSVQGVTEAFF
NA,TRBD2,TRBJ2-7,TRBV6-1,TGTGCCAGCAGTGAAGCCGCAGCGGGACTCTACGGGGAGCAGTACTTC,CASSEAAAGLYGEQYF
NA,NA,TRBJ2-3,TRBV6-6,TGTGCCAGCAGTTACCAAGCGCCAGATACGCAGTATTTT,CASSYQAPDTQYF
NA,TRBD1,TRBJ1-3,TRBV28,TGTGCCACCGCTGCACAGGGGCGGACCTCTGGAAACACCATATATTTT,CATAAQGRTSGNTIYF
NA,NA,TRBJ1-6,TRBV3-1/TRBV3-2,TGTGCCAGCAGCCAAGGGGGGGGCAGGGGCAATTCACCCCTCCACTTT,CASSQGGGRGNSPLHF
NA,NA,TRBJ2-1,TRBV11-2,TGTGCCAGCAGCTTCTTGACAGTACACAATGAGCAGTTCTTC,CASSFLTVHNEQFF
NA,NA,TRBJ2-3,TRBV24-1,TGTGCCACCAGTACCGCTACGACTAGCACAGATACGCAGTATTTT,CATSTATTSTDTQYF
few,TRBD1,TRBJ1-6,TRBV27,TGTGCCAGCAGTTCCTGGACAGGAGGGGTAAATTCACCCCTCCACTTT,CASSSWTGGVNSPLHF